Sequencing of this T cell receptor beta chain was carried out in a study of control samples from healthy donors and cancer patients. Method: immunoSEQ multiplex PCR; TCRdb's copy keeps in-frame clones and lacks some. The sample yields 70,000 to 100,000 clones, roughly 89% seen once. The TCR comes from a man between 45 and 60 years old in good health. Source material: blood.

This chain's CDR3 is CASSLWGGDEQYF. The CDR3 DNA reads TGTGCCAGCAGTTTGTGGGGCGGCGACGAGCAGTACTTC. This chain links TRBV27 with TRBJ2-7; the D gene is possibly TRBD1 (5 bases). The CDR3 length is 13 residues. Germline V gene lookup returns CDR1 MNHEY and CDR2 SMNVEV (reference sequence). Trimming took off 3 bases at V and 5 bases at J, with 11 bases between the two ends.